A selection of T cell receptor beta chains follows, all from one sample in a study of T-cell reconstitution after alpha-beta-depleted transplantation in children. One entry per CDR3 protein, called by TCRdb with MiXCR from the PCR reads. This table has a few hundred thousand distinct CDR3 sequences, 10% to 13% appearing once. Specimen: PBMCs from the stem cell graft donor, collected from the stem cell graft. These receptors came from a human donor who donated a stem cell graft to a child with acute lymphoblastic leukemia. CDR3s include the opening cysteine and the closing phenylalanine or tryptophan. The order of the fields is CDR3 DNA, CDR3 protein, V gene, J gene, D gene, clone size. D genes are given only for firm matches. Size tells how often a clone was seen (once, few, many) or the class of an expanded clone, and some rows leave it out.

CDR3 DNA: TGTGCCAGCAGCTTAGATACAGGGCCCGGGGAGCTGTTTTTT; CDR3 protein: CASSLDTGPGELFF; V gene: TRBV7-8; J gene: TRBJ2-2; D gene: -; clone size: -
CDR3 DNA: TGCGCCAGCAGCTTGGGGGTGCTAGCGGACCAACAAGAGACCCAGTACTTC; CDR3 protein: CASSLGVLADQQETQYF; V gene: TRBV5-1; J gene: TRBJ2-5; D gene: TRBD2; clone size: few
CDR3 DNA: TGCAGTGCCATAGACAGGGGGCGCACAGATACGCAGTATTTT; CDR3 protein: CSAIDRGRTDTQYF; V gene: TRBV20-1; J gene: TRBJ2-3; D gene: TRBD1; clone size: -
CDR3 DNA: TGCAGCGTTGATGGACAGCAGGGCCTCACAGATACGCAGTATTTT; CDR3 protein: CSVDGQQGLTDTQYF; V gene: TRBV29-1; J gene: TRBJ2-3; D gene: -; clone size: many
CDR3 DNA: TGCAGTGCTAGCGGGAGGGCTCTGCGGGAGACCCAGTACTTC; CDR3 protein: CSASGRALRETQYF; V gene: TRBV20-1; J gene: TRBJ2-5; D gene: TRBD2; clone size: -
CDR3 DNA: TGCAGTGGGGCCGACAGCTCCTACGAGCAGTACTTC; CDR3 protein: CSGADSSYEQYF; V gene: TRBV20-1; J gene: TRBJ2-7; D gene: -; clone size: -
CDR3 DNA: TGCGCCAGCCGTCGCGGGACTAACCCCTACAATGAGCAGTTCTTC; CDR3 protein: CASRRGTNPYNEQFF; V gene: TRBV5-1; J gene: TRBJ2-1; D gene: TRBD2; clone size: -
CDR3 DNA: TGTGCCAGCAGTGTATTACAGGGAAATCAGCCCCAGCATTTT; CDR3 protein: CASSVLQGNQPQHF; V gene: TRBV12-3/TRBV12-4; J gene: TRBJ1-5; D gene: -; clone size: few
CDR3 DNA: TGCGCCAGCACGCTAGCGAGCTCCTACAATGAGCAGTTCTTC; CDR3 protein: CASTLASSYNEQFF; V gene: TRBV10-2; J gene: TRBJ2-1; D gene: -; clone size: many
CDR3 DNA: TGCAGTGCCGTCCGGGCGAACCGAGGTACTTACAATGAGCAGTTCTTC; CDR3 protein: CSAVRANRGTYNEQFF; V gene: TRBV20-1; J gene: TRBJ2-1; D gene: -; clone size: -
CDR3 DNA: TGTGCCAGCAGTTCTCGAGACAGGGCTAGCACAGATACGCAGTATTTT; CDR3 protein: CASSSRDRASTDTQYF; V gene: TRBV28; J gene: TRBJ2-3; D gene: TRBD1; clone size: -
CDR3 DNA: TGTGCCAGTAGTATGGGGGTGAGGAGCTCCTACAATGAGCAGTTCTTC; CDR3 protein: CASSMGVRSSYNEQFF; V gene: TRBV19; J gene: TRBJ2-1; D gene: -; clone size: -
CDR3 DNA: TGTGCCAGCAGCTTAGTTAAATCAGATACGCAGTATTTT; CDR3 protein: CASSLVKSDTQYF; V gene: TRBV7-3; J gene: TRBJ2-3; D gene: -; clone size: few
CDR3 DNA: TGTGCCAGCAGCTCGATAAACAGGGGGATCAATGAGCAGTTCTTC; CDR3 protein: CASSSINRGINEQFF; V gene: TRBV7-3; J gene: TRBJ2-1; D gene: TRBD1; clone size: few
CDR3 DNA: TGCAGTGCTAGAGATAGCAATCAGCCCCAGCATTTT; CDR3 protein: CSARDSNQPQHF; V gene: TRBV20-1; J gene: TRBJ1-5; D gene: -; clone size: few
CDR3 DNA: TGTGCCAGCAGCGCCGAAGGGACGTTCGATGAGCAGTTCTTC; CDR3 protein: CASSAEGTFDEQFF; V gene: TRBV9; J gene: TRBJ2-1; D gene: -; clone size: many
CDR3 DNA: TGCGCCAGCTACGGGACTAGCGGGAACAATGAGCAGTTCTTC; CDR3 protein: CASYGTSGNNEQFF; V gene: TRBV10-2; J gene: TRBJ2-1; D gene: TRBD2; clone size: many
CDR3 DNA: TGCAGTGCTAGATCGGGACAGGGGTATACCGGGGAGCTGTTTTTT; CDR3 protein: CSARSGQGYTGELFF; V gene: TRBV20-1; J gene: TRBJ2-2; D gene: TRBD1; clone size: many
CDR3 DNA: TGTGCCAGCAGTGCCTCGGGATCCACGGGCCCAGATACGCAGTATTTT; CDR3 protein: CASSASGSTGPDTQYF; V gene: TRBV6-4; J gene: TRBJ2-3; D gene: -; clone size: medium-sized
CDR3 DNA: TGCGCCAGCAGCTTGGGGCAGGGGCCAACAGATACGCAGTATTTT; CDR3 protein: CASSLGQGPTDTQYF; V gene: TRBV5-1; J gene: TRBJ2-3; D gene: -; clone size: many
CDR3 DNA: TGTGCCAGCAGCTCGGGGCACAGCTCCTACGAGCAGTACTTC; CDR3 protein: CASSSGHSSYEQYF; V gene: TRBV27; J gene: TRBJ2-7; D gene: -; clone size: -
CDR3 DNA: TGTGCCAGCAGCCCCGCGGCCACCTCCAGCTACGAGCAGTACTTC; CDR3 protein: CASSPAATSSYEQYF; V gene: TRBV9; J gene: TRBJ2-7; D gene: -; clone size: -
CDR3 DNA: TGTGCCACCACTACCGGGACGGGGATAACAGATACGCAGTATTTT; CDR3 protein: CATTTGTGITDTQYF; V gene: TRBV24-1; J gene: TRBJ2-3; D gene: -; clone size: many
CDR3 DNA: TGTGCCAGCAGCCCATTAGGGGGGTTCGGGAGTTACCAAGAGACCCAGTACTTC; CDR3 protein: CASSPLGGFGSYQETQYF; V gene: TRBV11-1; J gene: TRBJ2-5; D gene: -; clone size: -
CDR3 DNA: TGCGCCAGCAGCCCGGGACAGCGCCCTTATTTCAATGAGCAGTTCTTC; CDR3 protein: CASSPGQRPYFNEQFF; V gene: TRBV4-3; J gene: TRBJ2-1; D gene: TRBD1; clone size: few
CDR3 DNA: TGTGCCAGCAGCGGCAGCGGGACCCTCAATGAGCAGTTCTTC; CDR3 protein: CASSGSGTLNEQFF; V gene: TRBV5-5; J gene: TRBJ2-1; D gene: TRBD2; clone size: -
CDR3 DNA: TGTGCCAGCAGCCTCCTGGGTGGGACTGACTACGAGCAGTACTTC; CDR3 protein: CASSLLGGTDYEQYF; V gene: TRBV7-2; J gene: TRBJ2-7; D gene: -; clone size: -
CDR3 DNA: TGTGCCAGCCGCCTTGGACAGTACCTTAGCTCCTACAATGAGCAGTTCTTC; CDR3 protein: CASRLGQYLSSYNEQFF; V gene: TRBV6-2/TRBV6-3; J gene: TRBJ2-1; D gene: -; clone size: few
CDR3 DNA: TGTGCCAGCAGTTACGCCACCGGGGAGCTGTTTTTT; CDR3 protein: CASSYATGELFF; V gene: TRBV6-6; J gene: TRBJ2-2; D gene: -; clone size: many